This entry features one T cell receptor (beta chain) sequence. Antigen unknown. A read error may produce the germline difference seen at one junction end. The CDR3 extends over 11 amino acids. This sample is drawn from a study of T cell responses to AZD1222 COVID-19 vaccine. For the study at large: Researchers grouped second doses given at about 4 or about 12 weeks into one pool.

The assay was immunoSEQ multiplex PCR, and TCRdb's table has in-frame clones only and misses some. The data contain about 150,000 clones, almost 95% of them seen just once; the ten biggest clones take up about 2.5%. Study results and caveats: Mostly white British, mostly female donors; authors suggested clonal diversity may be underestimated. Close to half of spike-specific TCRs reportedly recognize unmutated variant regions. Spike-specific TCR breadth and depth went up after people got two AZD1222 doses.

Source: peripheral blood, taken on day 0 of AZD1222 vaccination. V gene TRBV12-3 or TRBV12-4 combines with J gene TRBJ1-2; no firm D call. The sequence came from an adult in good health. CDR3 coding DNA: TGTGCCAGCACTTTAGGCTATGGCTACACCTTC. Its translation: CASTLGYGYTF.